These T cell receptor beta chains were read from a single sample in a study of cytomegalovirus exposure and HLA in healthy donors. The protocol was immunoSEQ multiplex PCR, while the TCRdb copy is restricted to in-frame clones and leaves out a portion. The table records 260,000 or so clones, around 89% of them present only once. Sequenced: PBMCs. The receptors originated from a young woman in good health and CMV-seronegative. Both conserved end residues are part of each CDR3. Fields, in order: D gene, J gene, V gene, clone size, CDR3 protein, CDR3 DNA. D genes are given only for firm matches. Clone sizes are given selectively: once, few, many, or a class where the clone is expanded.

D gene: .
J gene: TRBJ2-1
V gene: TRBV4-2
clone size: .
CDR3 protein: CASSQGANEQFF
CDR3 DNA: TGTGCCAGCAGCCAAGGAGCCAATGAGCAGTTCTTC

D gene: .
J gene: TRBJ1-5
V gene: TRBV12-2
clone size: .
CDR3 protein: CASRSWTDSNQPQHF
CDR3 DNA: TGTGCAAGTCGCTCGTGGACAGATAGCAATCAGCCCCAGCATTTT

D gene: TRBD2
J gene: TRBJ2-7
V gene: TRBV28
clone size: .
CDR3 protein: CASSFVVAGGYEQYF
CDR3 DNA: TGTGCCAGCAGTTTCGTAGTAGCGGGAGGATACGAGCAGTACTTC

D gene: .
J gene: TRBJ2-7
V gene: TRBV6-9
clone size: .
CDR3 protein: CASSFQHGTSYEQYF
CDR3 DNA: TGTGCCAGCAGTTTTCAACACGGGACTTCCTACGAGCAGTACTTC

D gene: .
J gene: TRBJ2-7
V gene: TRBV11-1
clone size: .
CDR3 protein: CASSLALGDVLSGEQYF
CDR3 DNA: TGTGCCAGCAGCTTAGCGCTAGGGGATGTTTTGAGTGGCGAGCAGTACTTC

D gene: .
J gene: TRBJ2-5
V gene: TRBV10-2
clone size: .
CDR3 protein: CASSPRVQEPQYF
CDR3 DNA: TGCGCCAGCAGTCCCAGGGTGCAAGAGCCCCAGTACTTC

D gene: TRBD1
J gene: TRBJ2-2
V gene: TRBV7-9
clone size: .
CDR3 protein: CASSSGQGTNTGELFF
CDR3 DNA: TGTGCCAGCAGCTCCGGACAGGGCACGAACACCGGGGAGCTGTTTTTT

D gene: .
J gene: TRBJ2-7
V gene: TRBV10-2
clone size: .
CDR3 protein: CASSLTSSYEQYF
CDR3 DNA: TGCGCCAGCAGCCTAACTAGCTCCTACGAGCAGTACTTC

D gene: TRBD2
J gene: TRBJ2-3
V gene: TRBV9
clone size: .
CDR3 protein: CASTVTSGPSTDTQYF
CDR3 DNA: TGTGCCAGCACCGTGACTAGCGGGCCTAGCACAGATACGCAGTATTTT

D gene: TRBD2
J gene: TRBJ2-7
V gene: TRBV10-2
clone size: .
CDR3 protein: CASSDRLAGGVLGEQYF
CDR3 DNA: TGCGCCAGCAGTGATAGGCTAGCGGGAGGGGTCCTCGGGGAGCAGTACTTC

D gene: .
J gene: TRBJ2-7
V gene: TRBV28
clone size: .
CDR3 protein: CATQPTGITYEQYF
CDR3 DNA: TGTGCCACCCAACCCACGGGGATAACCTACGAGCAGTACTTC

D gene: .
J gene: TRBJ1-5
V gene: TRBV28
clone size: .
CDR3 protein: CASSTERTDISYSNQPQHF
CDR3 DNA: TGTGCCAGCAGCACAGAACGGACAGATATTTCCTATAGCAATCAGCCCCAGCATTTT

D gene: .
J gene: TRBJ2-5
V gene: TRBV2
clone size: .
CDR3 protein: CASSYGREETQYF
CDR3 DNA: TGTGCCAGCAGTTACGGGCGGGAAGAGACCCAGTACTTC

D gene: TRBD2
J gene: TRBJ2-1
V gene: TRBV27
clone size: .
CDR3 protein: CASSPWREGSNEQFF
CDR3 DNA: TGTGCCAGCAGTCCCTGGCGGGAGGGGTCGAATGAGCAGTTCTTC

D gene: TRBD2
J gene: TRBJ2-3
V gene: TRBV7-8
clone size: .
CDR3 protein: CASSLIKLGLAGADTQYF
CDR3 DNA: TGTGCCAGCAGCTTAATTAAGCTGGGACTAGCGGGAGCAGATACGCAGTATTTT

D gene: .
J gene: TRBJ2-7
V gene: TRBV9
clone size: .
CDR3 protein: CASSDGESDSYEQYF
CDR3 DNA: TGTGCCAGCAGCGACGGAGAATCAGACTCCTACGAGCAGTACTTC

D gene: .
J gene: TRBJ2-3
V gene: TRBV2
clone size: .
CDR3 protein: CASRGLAEYTDTQYF
CDR3 DNA: TGTGCCAGCAGGGGATTAGCGGAATACACAGATACGCAGTATTTT

D gene: .
J gene: TRBJ2-2
V gene: TRBV7-6
clone size: once
CDR3 protein: CASRYMTGELFF
CDR3 DNA: TGTGCCAGCAGGTATATGACCGGGGAGCTGTTTTTT

D gene: .
J gene: TRBJ1-1
V gene: TRBV28
clone size: .
CDR3 protein: CASSPPGTKNTEAFF
CDR3 DNA: TGTGCCAGCAGCCCCCCCGGGACAAAGAACACTGAAGCTTTCTTT

D gene: .
J gene: TRBJ2-3
V gene: TRBV29-1
clone size: once
CDR3 protein: CSVGEHGLTQYF
CDR3 DNA: TGCAGCGTGGGAGAACATGGGCTTACGCAGTATTTT

D gene: TRBD1
J gene: TRBJ1-4
V gene: TRBV18
clone size: .
CDR3 protein: CASSDGQGGEKLFF
CDR3 DNA: TGTGCCAGCTCAGACGGACAGGGAGGCGAAAAACTGTTTTTT

D gene: .
J gene: TRBJ1-3
V gene: TRBV19
clone size: .
CDR3 protein: CASSIIGDPGNTIYF
CDR3 DNA: TGTGCCAGTAGTATAATCGGAGACCCTGGAAACACCATATATTTT

D gene: TRBD1
J gene: TRBJ1-2
V gene: TRBV27
clone size: .
CDR3 protein: CASSPWADRAYGYTF
CDR3 DNA: TGTGCCAGCAGTCCATGGGCGGACAGGGCCTATGGCTACACCTTC

D gene: .
J gene: TRBJ2-3
V gene: TRBV4-1
clone size: .
CDR3 protein: CASSVAELTDTQYF
CDR3 DNA: TGCGCCAGCAGTGTAGCAGAACTCACAGATACGCAGTATTTT

D gene: .
J gene: TRBJ2-3
V gene: TRBV9
clone size: once
CDR3 protein: CASSSHSAPISADTQYF
CDR3 DNA: TGTGCCAGCAGCTCTCATTCCGCCCCCATTTCAGCAGATACGCAGTATTTT

D gene: TRBD1
J gene: TRBJ1-2
V gene: TRBV11-2
clone size: .
CDR3 protein: CASSGGQGNYGYTF
CDR3 DNA: TGTGCCAGCAGCGGGGGACAGGGCAACTATGGCTACACCTTC

D gene: .
J gene: TRBJ1-2
V gene: TRBV18
clone size: .
CDR3 protein: CASSPLSIANPGYTF
CDR3 DNA: TGTGCCAGCTCACCACTCTCAATAGCTAATCCTGGCTACACCTTC

D gene: TRBD1
J gene: TRBJ2-3
V gene: TRBV6-1
clone size: .
CDR3 protein: CASSPGQGGSDTQYF
CDR3 DNA: TGTGCCAGCAGCCCGGGACAGGGAGGGTCAGATACGCAGTATTTT

D gene: .
J gene: TRBJ1-2
V gene: TRBV29-1
clone size: .
CDR3 protein: CSVVGGPGGYTF
CDR3 DNA: TGCAGCGTTGTGGGGGGGCCGGGCGGCTACACCTTC

D gene: .
J gene: TRBJ2-7
V gene: TRBV2
clone size: .
CDR3 protein: CASSEMGLPYEQYF
CDR3 DNA: TGTGCCAGCAGTGAAATGGGCCTTCCCTACGAGCAGTACTTC

D gene: TRBD1
J gene: TRBJ1-2
V gene: TRBV14
clone size: .
CDR3 protein: CASSQDDRGGGGYTF
CDR3 DNA: TGTGCCAGCAGCCAAGATGACAGGGGAGGAGGTGGCTACACCTTC

D gene: TRBD1
J gene: TRBJ2-7
V gene: TRBV18
clone size: .
CDR3 protein: CASSLTGTDSLEQYF
CDR3 DNA: TGTGCCAGCTCATTAACCGGGACAGATTCACTTGAGCAGTACTTC

D gene: .
J gene: TRBJ2-7
V gene: TRBV6-1
clone size: .
CDR3 protein: CASSDRVSYEQYF
CDR3 DNA: TGTGCCAGCAGTGACAGGGTCTCCTACGAGCAGTACTTC

D gene: TRBD1
J gene: TRBJ2-3
V gene: TRBV6-1
clone size: few
CDR3 protein: CASTGTGATDTQYF
CDR3 DNA: TGTGCCAGCACGGGGACAGGGGCCACAGATACGCAGTATTTT

D gene: TRBD1
J gene: TRBJ1-2
V gene: TRBV25-1
clone size: .
CDR3 protein: CASSELGQISGYTF
CDR3 DNA: TGTGCCAGCAGTGAATTGGGACAGATATCCGGCTACACCTTC

D gene: TRBD1
J gene: TRBJ1-2
V gene: TRBV28
clone size: .
CDR3 protein: CASRVDRNYGYTF
CDR3 DNA: TGTGCCAGCAGGGTGGACAGGAACTATGGCTACACCTTC

D gene: .
J gene: TRBJ2-2
V gene: TRBV6-4
clone size: .
CDR3 protein: CASSDSRAGELFF
CDR3 DNA: TGTGCCAGCAGTGACTCGAGGGCCGGGGAGCTGTTTTTT

D gene: TRBD2
J gene: TRBJ2-5
V gene: TRBV9
clone size: .
CDR3 protein: CASSVYSGKETQYF
CDR3 DNA: TGTGCCAGCAGCGTATATAGCGGGAAAGAGACCCAGTACTTC

D gene: TRBD2
J gene: TRBJ2-1
V gene: TRBV30
clone size: .
CDR3 protein: CAWSTDLAGFGEQFF
CDR3 DNA: TGTGCCTGGAGTACCGATCTAGCGGGATTTGGTGAGCAGTTCTTC

D gene: .
J gene: TRBJ1-1
V gene: TRBV19
clone size: .
CDR3 protein: CASRNGGTYEAFF
CDR3 DNA: TGTGCCAGTAGAAACGGGGGAACCTATGAAGCTTTCTTT

D gene: .
J gene: TRBJ1-5
V gene: TRBV28
clone size: .
CDR3 protein: CASSLRFRGSNQPQHF
CDR3 DNA: TGTGCCAGCAGTTTGAGGTTCAGGGGAAGCAATCAGCCCCAGCATTTT

D gene: .
J gene: TRBJ2-7
V gene: TRBV28
clone size: .
CDR3 protein: CASSPYYSRSYEQYF
CDR3 DNA: TGTGCCAGCAGTCCCTATTACAGTAGGTCCTACGAGCAGTACTTC

D gene: TRBD1
J gene: TRBJ1-3
V gene: TRBV30
clone size: .
CDR3 protein: CAWRRSTGGYPISGNTIYF
CDR3 DNA: TGTGCCTGGAGGCGGTCGACAGGGGGCTATCCCATCTCTGGAAACACCATATATTTT

D gene: TRBD1
J gene: TRBJ1-5
V gene: TRBV30
clone size: few
CDR3 protein: CAWKMGQTTNQPQHF
CDR3 DNA: TGTGCCTGGAAAATGGGACAGACCACCAATCAGCCCCAGCATTTT

D gene: .
J gene: TRBJ2-2
V gene: TRBV28
clone size: .
CDR3 protein: CASSYRTGAGELFF
CDR3 DNA: TGTGCCAGCAGTTACCGGACCGGGGCCGGGGAGCTGTTTTTT

D gene: TRBD1
J gene: TRBJ1-1
V gene: TRBV4-1
clone size: .
CDR3 protein: CASSQTPISTGVNTEAFF
CDR3 DNA: TGCGCCAGCAGCCAAACCCCCATTTCAACAGGGGTGAACACTGAAGCTTTCTTT

D gene: TRBD2
J gene: TRBJ2-7
V gene: TRBV7-8
clone size: .
CDR3 protein: CASSLEASGTYEQYF
CDR3 DNA: TGTGCCAGCAGCTTAGAAGCTAGCGGAACCTACGAGCAGTACTTC

D gene: .
J gene: TRBJ1-2
V gene: TRBV10-3
clone size: .
CDR3 protein: CAIMGGTGYGYTF
CDR3 DNA: TGTGCCATCATGGGGGGGACGGGCTATGGCTACACCTTC

D gene: .
J gene: TRBJ1-5
V gene: TRBV30
clone size: few
CDR3 protein: CAWSVALNQPQHF
CDR3 DNA: TGTGCCTGGAGTGTAGCTCTCAATCAGCCCCAGCATTTT

D gene: .
J gene: TRBJ1-2
V gene: TRBV6-5
clone size: .
CDR3 protein: CASSYSTGNYGYTF
CDR3 DNA: TGTGCCAGCAGTTACTCGACTGGGAACTATGGCTACACCTTC